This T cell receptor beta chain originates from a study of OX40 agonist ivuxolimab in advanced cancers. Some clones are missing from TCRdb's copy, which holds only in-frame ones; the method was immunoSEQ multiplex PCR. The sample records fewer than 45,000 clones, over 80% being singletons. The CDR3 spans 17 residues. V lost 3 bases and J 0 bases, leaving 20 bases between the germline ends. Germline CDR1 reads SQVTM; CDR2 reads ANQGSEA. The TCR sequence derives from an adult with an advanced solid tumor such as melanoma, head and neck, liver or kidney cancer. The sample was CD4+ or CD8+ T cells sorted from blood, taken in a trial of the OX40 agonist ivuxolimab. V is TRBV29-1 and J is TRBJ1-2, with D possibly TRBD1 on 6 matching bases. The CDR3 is CSVEPLGQRPANYGYTF. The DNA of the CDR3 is TGCAGCGTTGAGCCACTCGGACAGCGTCCAGCTAACTATGGCTACACCTTC.